This TCR beta chain was captured in a study of technical replicates of blood from several donors. Germline values: CDR1 SGHRS, CDR2 YFSETQ. The CDR3 runs to 17 residues. With V trimmed by 4 bases and J by 5 bases, 16 bases remained unmatched. The table came from immunoSEQ multiplex PCR; TCRdb's copy has only in-frame clones and leaves some out. Of 60,000 to 95,000 clones listed, roughly 91% are singletons. This TCR came from a human donor in good health. Some clones in this sample may be carry-over from other donors' samples. Source material: T cells isolated from PBMCs. The chain has TRBV5-1 and TRBJ2-7; TRBD2 matches 9 bases. Here the CDR3 DNA reads TGCGCCAGCAGCAAACTAGCGGGTCCTGATTTCGGGAACGAGCAGTACTTC. It yields the protein CASSKLAGPDFGNEQYF.